The T cell receptor beta chain described here comes from a study of blood T cell repertoires in COVID-19. Assay: immunoSEQ multiplex PCR; the TCRdb copy retains only in-frame clones and omits some. The table records under 300,000 clones, 89% of them present only once. V trimming: 3 bases; J trimming: 1 base; junction bases outside the gene matches: 5. There are 18 residues in the CDR3. Looked up from germline, CDR1 is SGDLS and CDR2 is YYNGEE. This chain links TRBV9 with TRBJ2-6; 12 bases align to TRBD2. The clonotype originates from a woman aged 40 to 50 who had recovered from COVID-19. Specimen: PBMCs or T cells enriched from blood (not recorded which). Here the CDR3 reads CASSARLAGASGANVLTF. Here the CDR3 DNA reads TGTGCCAGCAGCGCCCGACTAGCGGGAGCATCTGGGGCCAACGTCCTGACTTTC.